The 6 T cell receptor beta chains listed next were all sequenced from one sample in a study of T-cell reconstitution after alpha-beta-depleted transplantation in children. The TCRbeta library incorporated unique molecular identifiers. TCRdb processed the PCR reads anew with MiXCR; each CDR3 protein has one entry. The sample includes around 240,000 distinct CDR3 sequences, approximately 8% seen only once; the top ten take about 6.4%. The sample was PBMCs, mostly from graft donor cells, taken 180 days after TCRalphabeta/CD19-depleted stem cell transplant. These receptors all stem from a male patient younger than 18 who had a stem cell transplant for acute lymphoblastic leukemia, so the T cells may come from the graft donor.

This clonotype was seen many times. The CDR3 sequence is CASSGRVQATQYF. DNA for the CDR3: TGTGCCAGCAGCGGCCGTGTACAGGCTACCCAGTACTTC. The gene calls are TRBV5-5 and TRBJ2-5; a possible D gene is TRBD1 (5 bases). Per the germline V gene, CDR1 is SGHKS and CDR2 is YYEKEE (reference sequence). The CDR3 contains 13 residues. V was pared by 4 bases and J by 8 bases, with 15 bases between.

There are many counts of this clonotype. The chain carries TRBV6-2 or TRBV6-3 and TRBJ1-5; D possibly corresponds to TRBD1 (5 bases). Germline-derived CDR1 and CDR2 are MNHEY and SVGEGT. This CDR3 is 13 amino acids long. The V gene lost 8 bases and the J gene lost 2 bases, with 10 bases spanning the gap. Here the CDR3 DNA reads TGTGCCAGCTTAAAACAGGGCAATCAGCCCCAGCATTTT. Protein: CASLKQGNQPQHF.

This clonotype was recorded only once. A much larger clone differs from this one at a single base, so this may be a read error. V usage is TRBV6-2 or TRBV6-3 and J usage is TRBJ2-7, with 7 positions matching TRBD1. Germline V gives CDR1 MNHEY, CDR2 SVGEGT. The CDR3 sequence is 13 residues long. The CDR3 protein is CPSKGDSSYEQYF. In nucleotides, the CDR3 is TGTCCCAGCAAGGGGGACAGCTCCTACGAGCAGTACTTC.

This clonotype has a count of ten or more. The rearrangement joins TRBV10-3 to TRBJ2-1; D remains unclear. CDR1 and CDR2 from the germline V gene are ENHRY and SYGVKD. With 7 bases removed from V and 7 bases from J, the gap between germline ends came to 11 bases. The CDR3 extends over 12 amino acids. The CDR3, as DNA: TGTGCCATCATAACAGCCAGGAATGAGCAGTTCTTC. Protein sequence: CAIITARNEQFF.

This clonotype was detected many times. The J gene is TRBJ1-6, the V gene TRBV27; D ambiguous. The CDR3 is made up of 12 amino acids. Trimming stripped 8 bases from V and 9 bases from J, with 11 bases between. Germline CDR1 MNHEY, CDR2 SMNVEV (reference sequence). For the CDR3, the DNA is TGTGCCAGCTGTTATTTTGGTTCACCCCTCCACTTT. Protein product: CASCYFGSPLHF.

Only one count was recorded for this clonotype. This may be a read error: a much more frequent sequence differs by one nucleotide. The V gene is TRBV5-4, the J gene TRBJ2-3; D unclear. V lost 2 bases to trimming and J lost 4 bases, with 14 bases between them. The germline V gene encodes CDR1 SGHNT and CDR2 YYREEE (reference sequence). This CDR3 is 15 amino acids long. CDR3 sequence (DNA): TGTGCCAGCAGCTTTCAAGGCCTAGGGTCAGATACGCAGTATTTT. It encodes CASSFQGLGSDTQYF. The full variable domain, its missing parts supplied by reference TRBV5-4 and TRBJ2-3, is ETGVTQSPTHLIKTRGQQVTLRCSSQSGHNTVSWYQQALGQGPQFIFQYYREEENGRGNFPPRFSGLQFPNYSSELNVNALELDDSALYLCASSFQGLGSDTQYFGPGTRLTVL.